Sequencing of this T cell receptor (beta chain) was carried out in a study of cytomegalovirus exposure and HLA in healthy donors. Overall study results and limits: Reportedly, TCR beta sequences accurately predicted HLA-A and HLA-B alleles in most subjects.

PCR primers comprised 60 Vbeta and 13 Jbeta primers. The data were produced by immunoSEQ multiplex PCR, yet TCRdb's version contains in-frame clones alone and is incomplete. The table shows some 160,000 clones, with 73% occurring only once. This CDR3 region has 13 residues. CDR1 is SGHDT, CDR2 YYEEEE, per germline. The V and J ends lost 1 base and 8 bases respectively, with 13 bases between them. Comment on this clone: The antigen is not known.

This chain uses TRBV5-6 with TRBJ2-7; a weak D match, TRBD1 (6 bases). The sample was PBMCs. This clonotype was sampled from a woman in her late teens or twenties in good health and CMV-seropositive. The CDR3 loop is CASSLFRTAKQYF. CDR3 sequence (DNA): TGTGCCAGCAGCTTGTTCCGGACAGCAAAGCAGTACTTC.